The clone carrying this TCR beta chain was detected only once. What it recognizes is unknown. Profiled with immunoSEQ multiplex PCR; TCRdb holds only in-frame clones, not every one. The sample records 160,000 or so clones, roughly nine tenths being singletons. The entry originates in a study of T cell responses to AZD1222 COVID-19 vaccine. CDR1 SGHVS and CDR2 FNYEAQ come from the germline V gene. V was cut by 1 base and J by 0 bases, with 6 bases left in between. This CDR3 contains 14 residues. Study results and limitations: White British ancestry dominated among donors, who included more females, and clonal diversity was possibly underestimated. AZD1222 recipients seropositive at baseline numbered only six or seven. Without day 14 samples, only post-peak T cell repertoires were studied. The study found vaccine-associated CD4 TCRs spanning spike, dominant at 160-218 and 743-854.

This clonotype was obtained from an adult in good health. Sample: peripheral blood, taken on day 0 of AZD1222 vaccination. The V call is TRBV7-6, the J call TRBJ1-1; D remains unclear. CDR3: CASSLDTLNTEAFF. CDR3 coding DNA: TGTGCCAGCAGCTTAGATACCCTGAACACTGAAGCTTTCTTT.